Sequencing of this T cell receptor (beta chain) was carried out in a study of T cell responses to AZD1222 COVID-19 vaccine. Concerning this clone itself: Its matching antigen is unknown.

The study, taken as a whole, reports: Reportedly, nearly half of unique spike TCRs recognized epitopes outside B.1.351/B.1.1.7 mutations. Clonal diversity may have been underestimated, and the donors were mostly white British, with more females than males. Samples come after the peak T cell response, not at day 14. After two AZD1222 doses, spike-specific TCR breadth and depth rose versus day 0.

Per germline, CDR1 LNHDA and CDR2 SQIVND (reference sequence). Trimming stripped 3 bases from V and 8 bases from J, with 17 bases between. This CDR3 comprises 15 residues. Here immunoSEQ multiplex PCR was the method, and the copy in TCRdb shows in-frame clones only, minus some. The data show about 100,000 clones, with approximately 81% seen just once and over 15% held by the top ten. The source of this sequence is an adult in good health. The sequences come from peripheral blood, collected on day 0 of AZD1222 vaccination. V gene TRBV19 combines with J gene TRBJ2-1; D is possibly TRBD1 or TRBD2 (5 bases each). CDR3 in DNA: TGTGCCAGTAGTATCATTGGCAGGGCGAGGGATGAGCAGTTCTTC. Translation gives CASSIIGRARDEQFF. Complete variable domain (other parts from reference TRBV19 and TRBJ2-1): DGGITQSPKYLFRKEGQNVTLSCEQNLNHDAMYWYRQDPGQGLRLIYYSQIVNDFQKGDIAEGYSVSREKKESFPLTVTSAQKNPTAFYLCASSIIGRARDEQFFGPGTRLTVL.